Included here is one T cell receptor (beta chain) sequence, with context. Antigen: not known. This sample was included in a study of CD8+CD57+ T cells in acquired aplastic anemia. In the study overall: The study obtained an average of about 3.2 ug of DNA from sorted CD4+ and CD8+ cells. As sequenced from healthy donors, CD4+ cells averaged around 10 million reads.

General study points: Significant differences in CD8+ Simpson's diversity were not observed between patients and controls. Fewer than 35 sequences, all CD8+ CDR3, were shared between patients and controls.

Profiling that covered TCR beta VDJ and CDR3 relied on genomic DNA as its template. TCRdb independently ran MiXCR on the reads; one entry per CDR3 protein. The table records over 200,000 distinct CDR3 sequences, around 63% of them present only once. Germline loops: CDR1 KGHDR, CDR2 SFDVKD. The CDR3 is made up of 16 amino acids. Trimming at V came to 7 bases and at J to 5 bases, leaving 10 bases not matched to a gene. Sequenced: sorted CD4+, CD8+, or CD8+CD57+ T cells (not recorded which) from PBMCs. The source of this sequence is a human donor in good health. V and J are TRBV24-1 and TRBJ1-4; 9 positions match TRBD1. The CDR3 DNA reads as TGTGCCACCAGCGGGCGGGACAGGGACTACAATGAAAAACTGTTTTTT. Its translation: CATSGRDRDYNEKLFF.